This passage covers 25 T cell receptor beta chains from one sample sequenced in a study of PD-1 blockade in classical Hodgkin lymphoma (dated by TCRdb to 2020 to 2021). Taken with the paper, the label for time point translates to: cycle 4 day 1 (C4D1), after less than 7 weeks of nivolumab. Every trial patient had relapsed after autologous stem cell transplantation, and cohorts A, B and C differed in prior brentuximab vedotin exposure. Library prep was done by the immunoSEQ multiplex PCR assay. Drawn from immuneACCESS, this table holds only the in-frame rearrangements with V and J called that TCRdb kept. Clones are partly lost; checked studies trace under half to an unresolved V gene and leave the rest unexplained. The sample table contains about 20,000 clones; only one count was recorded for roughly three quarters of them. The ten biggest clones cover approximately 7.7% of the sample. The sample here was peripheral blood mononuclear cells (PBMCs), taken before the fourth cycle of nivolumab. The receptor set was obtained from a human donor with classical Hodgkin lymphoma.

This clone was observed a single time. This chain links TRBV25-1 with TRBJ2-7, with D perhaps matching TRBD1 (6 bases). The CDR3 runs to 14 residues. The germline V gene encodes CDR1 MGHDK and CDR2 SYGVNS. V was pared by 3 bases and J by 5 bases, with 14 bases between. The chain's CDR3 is CASSDTGRTDEQYF. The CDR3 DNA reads TGTGCCAGCAGTGATACAGGGAGAACCGACGAGCAGTACTTC.

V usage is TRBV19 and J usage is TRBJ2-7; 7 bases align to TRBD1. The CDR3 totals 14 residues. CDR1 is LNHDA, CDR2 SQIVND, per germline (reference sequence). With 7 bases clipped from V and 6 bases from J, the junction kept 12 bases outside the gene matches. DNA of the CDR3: TGTGCCAGTACCTCCGGACAGGCCTCCGCCGAGCAGTACTTC. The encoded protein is CASTSGQASAEQYF.

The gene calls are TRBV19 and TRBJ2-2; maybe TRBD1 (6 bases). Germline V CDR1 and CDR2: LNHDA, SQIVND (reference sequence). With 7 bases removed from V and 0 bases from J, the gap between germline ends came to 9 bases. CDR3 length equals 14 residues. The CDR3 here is CASKRTANTGELFF. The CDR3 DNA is TGTGCCAGTAAGAGGACAGCGAACACCGGGGAGCTGTTTTTT.

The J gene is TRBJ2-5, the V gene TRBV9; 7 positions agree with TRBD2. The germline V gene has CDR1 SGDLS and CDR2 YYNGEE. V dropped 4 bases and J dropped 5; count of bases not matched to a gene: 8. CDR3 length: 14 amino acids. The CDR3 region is CASSLTFGRETQYF. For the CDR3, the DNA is TGTGCCAGCAGCCTCACTTTCGGGAGGGAGACCCAGTACTTC.

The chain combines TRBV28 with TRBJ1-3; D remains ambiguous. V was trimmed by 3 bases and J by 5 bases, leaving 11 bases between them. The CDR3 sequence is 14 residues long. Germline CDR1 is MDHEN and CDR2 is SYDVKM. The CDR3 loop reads CASSLPRQRNTIYF. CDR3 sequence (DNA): TGTGCCAGCAGTTTGCCCAGGCAAAGAAACACCATATATTTT.

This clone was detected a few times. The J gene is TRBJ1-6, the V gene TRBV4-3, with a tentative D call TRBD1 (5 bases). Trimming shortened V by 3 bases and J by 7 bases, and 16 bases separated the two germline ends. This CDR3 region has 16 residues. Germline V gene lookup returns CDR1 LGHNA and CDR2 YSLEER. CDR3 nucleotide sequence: TGCGCCAGCAGCCAGGCGATGGGGGAGAGGAATTCACCCCTCCACTTT. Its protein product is CASSQAMGERNSPLHF.

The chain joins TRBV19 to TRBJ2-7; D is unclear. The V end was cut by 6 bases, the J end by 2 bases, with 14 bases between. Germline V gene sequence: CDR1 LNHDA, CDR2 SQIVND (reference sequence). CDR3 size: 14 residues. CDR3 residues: CASSLIGPTYEQYF. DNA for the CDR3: TGTGCCAGTAGCTTAATAGGTCCTACCTACGAGCAGTACTTC.

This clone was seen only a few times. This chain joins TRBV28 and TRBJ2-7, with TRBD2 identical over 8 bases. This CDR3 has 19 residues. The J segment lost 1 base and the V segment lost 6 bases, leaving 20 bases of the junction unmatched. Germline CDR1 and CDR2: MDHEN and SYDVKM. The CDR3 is CASSPTYKGPGLVSYEQYF. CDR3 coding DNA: TGTGCCAGCAGCCCAACTTATAAAGGCCCGGGACTAGTATCCTACGAGCAGTACTTC.

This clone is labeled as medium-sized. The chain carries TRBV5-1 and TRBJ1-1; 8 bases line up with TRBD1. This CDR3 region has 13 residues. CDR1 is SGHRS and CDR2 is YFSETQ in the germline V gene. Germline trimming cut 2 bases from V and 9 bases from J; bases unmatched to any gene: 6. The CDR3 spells CASSFEGDRKAFF. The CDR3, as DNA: TGCGCCAGCAGCTTCGAAGGGGACAGGAAAGCTTTCTTT.

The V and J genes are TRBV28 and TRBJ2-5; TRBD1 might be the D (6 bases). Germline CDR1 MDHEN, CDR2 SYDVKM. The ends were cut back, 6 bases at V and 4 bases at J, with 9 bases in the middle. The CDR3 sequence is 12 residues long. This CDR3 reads CASRQGIETQYF. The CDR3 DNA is TGTGCCAGCAGACAGGGAATAGAGACCCAGTACTTC.

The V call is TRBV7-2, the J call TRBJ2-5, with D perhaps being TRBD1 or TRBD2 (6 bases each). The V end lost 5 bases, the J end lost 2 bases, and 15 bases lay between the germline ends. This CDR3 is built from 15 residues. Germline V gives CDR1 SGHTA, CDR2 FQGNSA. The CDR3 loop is CASSRARGVQETQYF. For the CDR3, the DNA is TGTGCCAGCAGCCGAGCGAGGGGGGTACAAGAGACCCAGTACTTC.

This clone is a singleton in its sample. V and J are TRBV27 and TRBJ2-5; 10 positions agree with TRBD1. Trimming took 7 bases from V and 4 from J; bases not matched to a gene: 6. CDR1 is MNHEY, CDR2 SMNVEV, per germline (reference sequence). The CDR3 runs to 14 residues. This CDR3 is CASTRTGGLETQYF. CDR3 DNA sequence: TGTGCCAGCACCCGGACAGGGGGTTTAGAGACCCAGTACTTC.

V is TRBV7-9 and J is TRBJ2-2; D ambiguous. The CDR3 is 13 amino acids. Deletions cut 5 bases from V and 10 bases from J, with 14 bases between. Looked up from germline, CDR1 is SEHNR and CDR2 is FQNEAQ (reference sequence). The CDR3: CASSPKEKEELFF. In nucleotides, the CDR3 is TGTGCCAGCAGCCCGAAGGAGAAGGAGGAGCTGTTTTTT.

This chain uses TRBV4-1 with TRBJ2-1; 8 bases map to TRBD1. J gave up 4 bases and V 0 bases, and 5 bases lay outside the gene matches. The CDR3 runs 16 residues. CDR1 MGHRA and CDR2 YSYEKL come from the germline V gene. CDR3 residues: CASSQDTGQAYNEQFF. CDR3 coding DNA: TGCGCCAGCAGCCAAGATACGGGACAGGCATACAATGAGCAGTTCTTC.

CDR3: CASSPGQSRKTQYF. The CDR3 DNA follows: TGTGCCAGCAGCCCGGGACAGTCGAGGAAGACCCAGTACTTC. The chain recombines TRBV5-6 with TRBJ2-5, with 7 bases lining up with TRBD1. CDR3 length: 14 amino acids. Germline loops: CDR1 SGHDT, CDR2 YYEEEE. The junction had 9 bases not matched to a gene; V was cut back by 4 bases and J by 6 bases.

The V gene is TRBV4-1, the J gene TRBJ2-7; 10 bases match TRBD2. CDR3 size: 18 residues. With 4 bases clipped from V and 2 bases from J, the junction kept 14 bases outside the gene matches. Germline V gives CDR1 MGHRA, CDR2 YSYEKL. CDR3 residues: CASSLHVGTSGVTYEQYF. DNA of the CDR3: TGCGCCAGCAGCCTACATGTGGGAACTAGCGGGGTTACCTACGAGCAGTACTTC.

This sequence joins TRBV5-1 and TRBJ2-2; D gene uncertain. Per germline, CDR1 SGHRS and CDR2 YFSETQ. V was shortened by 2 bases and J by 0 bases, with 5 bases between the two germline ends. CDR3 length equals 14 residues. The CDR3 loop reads CASSFRTNTGELFF. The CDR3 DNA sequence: TGCGCCAGCAGCTTTCGGACGAACACCGGGGAGCTGTTTTTT.

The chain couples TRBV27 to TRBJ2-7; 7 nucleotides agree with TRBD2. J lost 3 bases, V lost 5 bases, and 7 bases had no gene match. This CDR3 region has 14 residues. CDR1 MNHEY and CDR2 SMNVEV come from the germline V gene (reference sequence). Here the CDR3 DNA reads TGTGCCAGCAGTCGTGGGAGGGCCCTCTACGAGCAGTACTTC. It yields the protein CASSRGRALYEQYF.

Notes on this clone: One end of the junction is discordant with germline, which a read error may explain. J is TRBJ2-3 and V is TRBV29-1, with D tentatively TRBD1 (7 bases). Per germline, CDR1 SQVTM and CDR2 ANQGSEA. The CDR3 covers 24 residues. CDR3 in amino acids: CSVVRWYSGPPLQARLATGMVVNF. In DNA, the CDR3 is TGCAGCGTTGTTCGCTGGTACAGCGGGCCCCCCCTGCAAGCTAGGCTGGCGACAGGGATGGTGGTTAATTTT.

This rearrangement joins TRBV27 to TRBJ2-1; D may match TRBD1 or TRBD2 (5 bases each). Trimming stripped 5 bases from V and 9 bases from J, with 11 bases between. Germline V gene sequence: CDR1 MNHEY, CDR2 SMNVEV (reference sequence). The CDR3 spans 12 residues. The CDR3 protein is CASSRRGVEQFF. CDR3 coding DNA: TGTGCCAGCAGTAGGCGAGGGGTTGAGCAGTTCTTC.

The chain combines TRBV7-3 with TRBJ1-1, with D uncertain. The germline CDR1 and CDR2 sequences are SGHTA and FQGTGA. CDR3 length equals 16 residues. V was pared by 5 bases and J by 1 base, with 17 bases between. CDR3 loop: CASSRPATAPNTEAFF. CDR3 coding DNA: TGTGCCAGCAGCCGTCCCGCTACTGCCCCGAACACTGAAGCTTTCTTT. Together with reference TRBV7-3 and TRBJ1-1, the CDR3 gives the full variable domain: GAGVSQTPSNKVTEKGKYVELRCDPISGHTALYWYRQSLGQGPEFLIYFQGTGAADDSGLPNDRFFAVRPEGSVSTLKIQRTERGDSAVYLCASSRPATAPNTEAFFGQGTRLTVV.

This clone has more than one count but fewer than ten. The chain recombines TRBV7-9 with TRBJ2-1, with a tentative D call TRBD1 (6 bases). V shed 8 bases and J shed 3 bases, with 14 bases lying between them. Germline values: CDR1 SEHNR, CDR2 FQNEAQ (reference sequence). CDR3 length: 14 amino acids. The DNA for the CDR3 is TGTGCCAGCCCCCAGGGGTTAGACTACAATGAGCAGTTCTTC. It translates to CASPQGLDYNEQFF.

The CDR3 loop reads CASSSPANTGELFF. The CDR3, as DNA: TGTGCCAGCAGTTCTCCCGCGAACACCGGGGAGCTGTTTTTT. The chain uses TRBV27 and TRBJ2-2; no clear D. Between the trimmed V and J ends, which lost 4 bases and 0 bases, there was a span of 6 bases. CDR3 length: 14 amino acids. Germline CDR1 reads MNHEY; CDR2 reads SMNVEV (reference sequence).

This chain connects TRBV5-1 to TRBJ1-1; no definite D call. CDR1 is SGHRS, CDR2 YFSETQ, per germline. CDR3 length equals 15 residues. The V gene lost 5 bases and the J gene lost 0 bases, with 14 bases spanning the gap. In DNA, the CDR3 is TGCGCCAGCAGGCAGCAAAAGAGAATGAACACTGAAGCTTTCTTT. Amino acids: CASRQQKRMNTEAFF.

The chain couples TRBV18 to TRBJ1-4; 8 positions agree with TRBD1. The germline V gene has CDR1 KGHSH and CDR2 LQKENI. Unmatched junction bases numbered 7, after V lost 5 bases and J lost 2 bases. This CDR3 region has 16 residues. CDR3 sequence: CASSFDRGTTNEKLFF. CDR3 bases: TGTGCCAGCTCATTCGACAGGGGTACTACTAATGAAAAACTGTTTTTT.